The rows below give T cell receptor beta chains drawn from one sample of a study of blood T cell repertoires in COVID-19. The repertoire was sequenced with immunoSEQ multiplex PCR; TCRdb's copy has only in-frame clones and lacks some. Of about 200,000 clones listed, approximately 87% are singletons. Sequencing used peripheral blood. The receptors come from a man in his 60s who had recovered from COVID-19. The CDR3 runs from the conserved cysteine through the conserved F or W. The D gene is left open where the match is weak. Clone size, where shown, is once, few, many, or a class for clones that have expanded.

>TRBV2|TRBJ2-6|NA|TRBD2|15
TGTGCCAGCAGCTATGGGGGGGCTGGGGCCAACGTCCTGACTTTC
CASSYGGAGANVLTF
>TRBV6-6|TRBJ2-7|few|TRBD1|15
TGTGCCAGCAGTTCCGGACAGGGGAGGCCCTACGAGCAGTACTTC
CASSSGQGRPYEQYF
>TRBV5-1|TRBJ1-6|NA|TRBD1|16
TGCGCCAGCAGCCGGGAAGACAGGGGCAATAATTCACCCCTCCACTTT
CASSREDRGNNSPLHF
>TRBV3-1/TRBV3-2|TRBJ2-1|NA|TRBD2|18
TGTGCCAGCAGTCCTTCCTCCTCTGGGCTAGCGGGGACGAATGAGCAGTTCTTC
CASSPSSSGLAGTNEQFF
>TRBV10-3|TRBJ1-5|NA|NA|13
TGTGCCATCAGTGACTCCCTCAATCAGCCCCAGCATTTT
CAISDSLNQPQHF
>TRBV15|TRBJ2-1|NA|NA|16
TGTGCCACCCGGTGGATCGGCGGATCAGTCTACAATGAGCAGTTCTTC
CATRWIGGSVYNEQFF
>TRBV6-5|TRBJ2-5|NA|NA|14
TGTGCCAGCAGCCGACAGGTATCCCAAGAGACCCAGTACTTC
CASSRQVSQETQYF
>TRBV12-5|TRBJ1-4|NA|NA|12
TGTGCTAGTAGGGGGACAAATGAAAAACTGTTTTTT
CASRGTNEKLFF
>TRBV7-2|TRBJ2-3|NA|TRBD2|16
TGTGCCAGCAGTTTGGGAGCGGGGGGTTTTACAGATACGCAGTATTTT
CASSLGAGGFTDTQYF
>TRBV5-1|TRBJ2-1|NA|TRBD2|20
TGCGCCAGCAGCAAATACCGGGACAGATTTAGCGGGAGTCCTTCCAATGAGCAGTTCTTC
CASSKYRDRFSGSPSNEQFF
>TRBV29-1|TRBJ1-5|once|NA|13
TGCAGCGTTGAATCCGGGAACAATCAGCCCCAGCATTTT
CSVESGNNQPQHF
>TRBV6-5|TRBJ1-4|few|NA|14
TGTGCCAGCAGCCTAAGACAGGTTACTGAAAAACTGTTTTTT
CASSLRQVTEKLFF
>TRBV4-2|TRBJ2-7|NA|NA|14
TGTGCCAGCAGTCTGACGGGGAGCTCCTACGAGCAGTACTTC
CASSLTGSSYEQYF
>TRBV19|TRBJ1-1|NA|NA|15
TGTGCCAGTAGTATTGGGGGGAGGGTGTGGACTGAAGCTTTCTTT
CASSIGGRVWTEAFF
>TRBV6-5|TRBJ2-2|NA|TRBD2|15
TGTGCCAGCGACACCACGGGGGGAGGATCCGGGGAGCTGTTTTTT
CASDTTGGGSGELFF
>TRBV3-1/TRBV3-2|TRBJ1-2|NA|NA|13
TGTGCCAGCAGCGGATGGACGGGGTATGGCTACACCTTC
CASSGWTGYGYTF
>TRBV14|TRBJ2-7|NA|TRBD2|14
TGTGCCAGCAGCCAAGCCGGGTCCGGGAGGGAGCAGTACTTC
CASSQAGSGREQYF
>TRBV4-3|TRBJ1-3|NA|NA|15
TGCGCCAGCAGGCTTACAGCGGACTCTGGAAACACCATATATTTT
CASRLTADSGNTIYF
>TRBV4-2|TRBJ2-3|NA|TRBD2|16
TGTGCCAGCAGCCAAAACCCCGGGGGGTGGACAGATACGCAGTATTTT
CASSQNPGGWTDTQYF
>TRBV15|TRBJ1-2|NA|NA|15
TGTGCCACCAGCAGAGATCCGGGGGTTCCCGATGGCTACACCTTC
CATSRDPGVPDGYTF
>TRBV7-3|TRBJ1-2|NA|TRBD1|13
TGTGCCAGCAGCCGGGACAGCGGATATGGCTACACCTTC
CASSRDSGYGYTF
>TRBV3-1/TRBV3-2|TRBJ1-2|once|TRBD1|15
TGTGCCAGCAGCCCAGGGGGCAGGGGTACGTATGGCTACACCTTC
CASSPGGRGTYGYTF
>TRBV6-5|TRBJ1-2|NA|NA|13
TGTGCCAGCAGCTCGGGTCAGAACTATGGCTACACCTTC
CASSSGQNYGYTF
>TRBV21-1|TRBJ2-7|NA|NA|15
TGTGCCAGCAGCAACGAGGGACAGGGGGCGAAGGAGCAGTACTTC
CASSNEGQGAKEQYF
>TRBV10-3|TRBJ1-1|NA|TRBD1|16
TGTGCCATCGGTTCACAGGGGGGGGTTTGGAACACTGAAGCTTTCTTT
CAIGSQGGVWNTEAFF
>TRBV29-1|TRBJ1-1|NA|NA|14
TGCAGCGTTGGGGCAGACGCGTATCGGAACTCTGCTTTCTTT
CSVGADAYRNSAFF
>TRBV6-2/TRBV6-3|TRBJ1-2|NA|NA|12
TGTGCCAGCAGTTACAGGGAGTCCGGCTACACCTTC
CASSYRESGYTF